The 17 T cell receptor beta chains given below trace back to one sample, sequenced in a study of beta chain features in type 1 diabetes. TCRB transcripts that were expressed got sequenced, as all of the isolated RNA had been reverse transcribed. The table came from immunoSEQ multiplex PCR; TCRdb's copy has only in-frame clones and leaves some out. Among approximately 150,000 clones listed, 9.7% were seen once. The sequencing sample was made of central memory CD4+ T cells from blood. The receptors shown here come from a woman aged 40 to 50 in good health.

The chain joins TRBV5-1 to TRBJ2-1; D may be TRBD1 (5 bases). CDR3 length: 16 amino acids. V lost 2 bases, J lost 4 bases, and 16 bases lay in between. In germline, CDR1 is SGHRS, CDR2 YFSETQ. CDR3 sequence reads: CASSFGSGSGYNEQFF. Here the CDR3 DNA reads TGCGCCAGCAGCTTCGGGTCAGGGTCTGGGTACAATGAGCAGTTCTTC. Combining the CDR3 with reference TRBV5-1 and TRBJ2-1 gives the whole variable domain KAGVTQTPRYLIKTRGQQVTLSCSPISGHRSVSWYQQTPGQGLQFLFEYFSETQRNKGNFPGRFSGRQFSNSRSEMNVSTLELGDSALYLCASSFGSGSGYNEQFFGPGTRLTVL.

This chain joins TRBV5-6 and TRBJ2-1; no reliable D call. The germline V and J ends were trimmed by 2 bases and 4 bases, with 7 bases remaining between them. The CDR3 sequence is 13 residues long. Per germline, CDR1 SGHDT and CDR2 YYEEEE. DNA for the CDR3: TGTGCCAGCAGCTTTGAACGGTACAATGAGCAGTTCTTC. Its translation: CASSFERYNEQFF.

The sample holds a few counts of this clone. This chain joins TRBV7-8 and TRBJ2-3, with a weak D call TRBD1 (5 bases). V was trimmed by 5 bases and J by 0 bases, leaving 12 bases between them. The germline gives CDR1 SGHVS, CDR2 FQNEAQ. This CDR3 has 15 residues. CDR3 sequence reads: CASSGQGRSTDTQYF. CDR3 sequence (DNA): TGTGCCAGCAGCGGGCAGGGTAGGAGCACAGATACGCAGTATTTT.

This rearrangement joins TRBV7-7 to TRBJ2-7; the match to TRBD2 covers 7 bases. Trimming took 6 bases from V and 0 from J; bases not matched to a gene: 5. The length of the CDR3 is 14 residues. The germline V gene has CDR1 SSHAT and CDR2 FNYEAQ (reference sequence). In DNA form, the CDR3 reads TGTGCCAGCAGGCCTACTAGCGCCTCCTACGAGCAGTACTTC. Protein sequence: CASRPTSASYEQYF.

This clone was detected a few times. J is TRBJ1-2 and V is TRBV7-9; the match to TRBD1 covers 8 bases. Germline-derived CDR1 and CDR2 are SEHNR and FQNEAQ (reference sequence). Losses at the gene ends were 0 bases for V and 1 base for J; bases not matched to a gene: 4. This CDR3 contains 16 residues. The CDR3 region is CASSLARDRYNYGYTF. DNA for the CDR3: TGTGCCAGCAGCTTAGCCCGGGACAGGTATAACTATGGCTACACCTTC.

The sample holds a few counts of this clone. The chain recombines TRBV29-1 with TRBJ1-2; perhaps TRBD1 as D (6 bases). The CDR3 is 12 amino acids. Germline V gene sequence: CDR1 SQVTM, CDR2 ANQGSEA. Trimming took 3 bases from V and 4 from J, leaving 9 bases between them. The CDR3 loop is CSVEAGAYGYTF. The CDR3 DNA follows: TGCAGCGTTGAGGCGGGGGCCTATGGCTACACCTTC.

This clone appeared a few times. The chain employs TRBV13 and TRBJ2-5; D not certain. Germline V gene lookup returns CDR1 PRHDT and CDR2 FYEKMQ (reference sequence). Between the trimmed V and J ends, which lost 5 bases and 2 bases, there was a span of 9 bases. The CDR3 loop spans 13 amino acids. The CDR3 DNA sequence: TGTGCCAGCAGCCCTCCAGAACAAGAGACCCAGTACTTC. The encoded protein is CASSPPEQETQYF. Filled out from reference TRBV13 and TRBJ2-5, the complete variable domain reads AAGVIQSPRHLIKEKRETATLKCYPIPRHDTVYWYQQGPGQDPQFLISFYEKMQSDKGSIPDRFSAQQFSDYHSELNMSSLELGDSALYFCASSPPEQETQYFGPGTRLLVL.

CDR3 sequence: CASSTTVGTGGLETQYF. The DNA for the CDR3 is TGTGCCAGCAGCACTACTGTTGGGACAGGGGGCTTGGAGACCCAGTACTTC. This rearrangement joins TRBV7-6 to TRBJ2-5; 12 positions agree with TRBD1. The V gene's germline CDR1 is SGHVS and CDR2 FNYEAQ. Germline trimming cut 5 bases from V and 5 bases from J; bases unmatched to any gene: 12. The CDR3 totals 17 residues.

This chain connects TRBV14 to TRBJ2-3; D gene unclear. This CDR3 region has 15 residues. V was shortened by 4 bases and J by 2 bases, with 13 bases between the two germline ends. From germline, CDR1 is SGHDN and CDR2 FVKESK. In DNA, the CDR3 is TGTGCCAGCAGCCGTTACTTAGAAGCCACAGATACGCAGTATTTT. Translating gives CASSRYLEATDTQYF.

V is TRBV5-1 and J is TRBJ1-1, with D uncertain. Deletions cut 5 bases from V and 7 bases from J, with 21 bases between. This CDR3 comprises 15 residues. Germline V CDR1 and CDR2: SGHRS, YFSETQ. The CDR3 is CASRFTGNPGGEAFF. The CDR3 DNA is TGCGCCAGCAGATTTACCGGGAACCCAGGAGGTGAAGCTTTCTTT. The variable domain in full, completed from reference TRBV5-1 and TRBJ1-1, reads KAGVTQTPRYLIKTRGQQVTLSCSPISGHRSVSWYQQTPGQGLQFLFEYFSETQRNKGNFPGRFSGRQFSNSRSEMNVSTLELGDSALYLCASRFTGNPGGEAFFGQGTRLTVV.

The chain has TRBV2 and TRBJ2-5; TRBD2 matches 10 bases. CDR1 is SNHLY, CDR2 FYNNEI, per germline. The ends lost 8 bases at V and 4 bases at J; junction bases unmatched: 10. CDR3 length: 15 residues. The chain's CDR3 is CASGTGTSVAETQYF. As DNA, the CDR3 is TGTGCCAGCGGCACCGGGACTAGCGTGGCAGAGACCCAGTACTTC.

There are a few counts of this clone. The V gene is TRBV10-3, the J gene TRBJ1-2, with 7 bases identical to TRBD1. The trim removed 4 bases at V and 5 bases at J, leaving 7 bases unmatched. This CDR3 spans 14 amino acids. CDR1 and CDR2 (germline): ENHRY, SYGVKD. CDR3 DNA: TGTGCCATCAGTGGGGGGGACAGCGGATATGGCTACACCTTC. Translated: CAISGGDSGYGYTF.

This clone was counted at least ten times. J is TRBJ2-7 and V is TRBV2; tentative D call: TRBD1 (6 bases). The V end was cut by 5 bases, the J end by 6 bases, with 14 bases between. The CDR3 has 13 residues. Germline V gene data show CDR1 as SNHLY and CDR2 as FYNNEI. CDR3 amino acids: CASSYSTGSEQYF. In nucleotides, the CDR3 is TGTGCCAGCAGTTACTCTACAGGGTCCGAGCAGTACTTC.

This clone occurred a few times. The rearrangement uses TRBV7-9 and TRBJ1-1; D remains ambiguous. The length of the CDR3 is 14 residues. Trimming pared 8 bases from V and 7 bases from J, leaving 20 bases between. In germline, CDR1 is SEHNR, CDR2 FQNEAQ (reference sequence). The CDR3 DNA reads TGTGCCAGCTCCCGGGTCGGAACAAATATTGAAGCTTTCTTT. Protein sequence: CASSRVGTNIEAFF.

J is TRBJ2-3 and V is TRBV19; TRBD1 matches at 7 bases. V lost 3 bases and J lost 11; bases outside the gene matches: 8. Germline V lookup: CDR1 LNHDA, CDR2 SQIVND (reference sequence). The CDR3 totals 13 residues. This chain's CDR3 is CASSMERGRGQYF. As DNA, the CDR3 is TGTGCCAGTAGTATGGAGAGGGGGCGAGGGCAGTATTTT.

The chain is built from TRBV5-1 and TRBJ1-6; unclear D gene. The CDR3 has 14 amino acids. V dropped 1 base and J dropped 11 bases, with 13 bases sitting between them. CDR1 and CDR2 from the germline V gene are SGHRS and YFSETQ. The CDR3 sequence: CASSLTDEATPLHF. The CDR3 bases are TGCGCCAGCAGCTTGACGGATGAGGCGACACCCCTCCACTTT.

The gene calls are TRBV15 and TRBJ1-1; possibly TRBD1 for D (6 bases). This CDR3 has 12 amino acids. V was trimmed by 8 bases and J by 3 bases, leaving 10 bases between them. Germline-derived CDR1 and CDR2 are LNHNV and YYDKDF (reference sequence). This CDR3 reads CATRGQDTEAFF. CDR3 sequence (DNA): TGTGCCACCCGGGGACAAGACACTGAAGCTTTCTTT.